The T cell receptor beta chain under discussion was sequenced for a study of T cells after yellow fever vaccination. One entry per CDR3 protein, called by TCRdb with MiXCR from the 5' RACE reads. The table lists roughly 520,000 distinct CDR3 sequences, around a fifth of them singletons, with about 16% in the top ten. After removal of 1 base from V and 2 bases from J, the junction contained 4 bases not matched to a gene. The CDR3 is 16 amino acids. In germline, CDR1 is LGHDT, CDR2 YNNKEL (reference sequence). The receptor was derived from a man aged 18 to 30 who received the YFV17D yellow fever vaccine. The sample here was PBMCs, taken around 3 weeks after the first yellow fever vaccination. The chain links TRBV3-1 to TRBJ2-7; 11 bases are a match to TRBD2. This CDR3 is CASSQGLAGTTYEQYF. The CDR3 DNA reads TGTGCCAGCAGCCAAGGACTAGCGGGAACAACCTACGAGCAGTACTTC.